The rows below give T cell receptor beta chains drawn from one sample of a study of control samples from healthy donors and cancer patients. Clones were sequenced by immunoSEQ multiplex PCR, and TCRdb holds only the in-frame ones, with some missing. The table lists 150,000 to 200,000 clones, about 94% of them singletons. The sample taken for sequencing was blood. The source is a middle-aged woman in good health. CDR3s include the opening cysteine and the closing phenylalanine or tryptophan. The order of the fields is J gene, V gene, clone size, D gene, CDR3 DNA, CDR3 protein. D genes are given only for firm matches. Not every row has a clone size; where given, it reads once, few, many or a size class.

TRBJ2-5 TRBV11-3 NA TRBD1 TGTGCCAGCAGCGGAACAGGGGGAGAGACCCAGTACTTC CASSGTGGETQYF
TRBJ2-5 TRBV7-9 NA NA TGTGCCAGCCGTCCCGGGGGGCTGGGAGAGACCCAGTACTTC CASRPGGLGETQYF
TRBJ2-7 TRBV9 NA TRBD1 TGTGCCAGCAGCGTTGGGGACAGGAGATACGAGCAGTACTTC CASSVGDRRYEQYF
TRBJ2-1 TRBV6-1 NA TRBD2 TGTGCCAGCAGTGCGTACACCGGGACTAGCGGGACTGAGCAGTTCTTC CASSAYTGTSGTEQFF
TRBJ2-7 TRBV20-1 NA NA TGCAGTGCTAGTTTCCCCCAGGGGGAGCAGTACTTC CSASFPQGEQYF
TRBJ2-1 TRBV6-5 once NA TGTGCCAGCAGCCCGTGGCGCAGGGACAATGAGCAGTTCTTC CASSPWRRDNEQFF
TRBJ1-2 TRBV4-3 NA NA TGCGCCAGCAGCCAAGCGTCGGGACGGAAATATGGCTACACCTTC CASSQASGRKYGYTF
TRBJ1-2 TRBV4-1 NA NA TGCGCCAGCAGCCAGGGTGGGCTTCCTCAGGGGAACTATGGCTACACCTTC CASSQGGLPQGNYGYTF
TRBJ2-3 TRBV30 NA TRBD2 TGTGCCTGGAGTGTAACCAGCGGGAGTGGTACGCAGTATTTT CAWSVTSGSGTQYF
TRBJ2-5 TRBV20-1 NA NA TGCAGTGCTGGAAACCAAGAGACCCAGTACTTC CSAGNQETQYF
TRBJ1-1 TRBV9 NA NA TGTGCCAGCAGCGTAGTTGGGACCCGGGCCTCTGAAGCTTTCTTT CASSVVGTRASEAFF
TRBJ1-3 TRBV7-2 NA NA TGTGCCAGCAGCTTAGGAGGACTGCCTCTCTCTGGAAACACCATATATTTT CASSLGGLPLSGNTIYF
TRBJ1-5 TRBV6-5 NA TRBD1 TGTGCCAGCAGCCAGGACAGGGCCTATCAGCCCCAGCATTTT CASSQDRAYQPQHF
TRBJ1-1 TRBV19 NA NA TGTGCCAGTAGTATAAGGGGGACTGAAGCTTTCTTT CASSIRGTEAFF
TRBJ1-3 TRBV7-9 NA NA TGTGCCAGCAGCCCTGGGATGTCGACCGCCATATATTTT CASSPGMSTAIYF
TRBJ2-1 TRBV9 once TRBD2 TGTGCCAGCAGCGTAGGGCTAGCGGGGGCGCAGGATGAGCAGTTCTTC CASSVGLAGAQDEQFF
TRBJ1-1 TRBV9 NA TRBD1 TGTGCCAGCAGCCCCCGGACAGGGGGCTTGTTCACTGAAGCTTTCTTT CASSPRTGGLFTEAFF
TRBJ2-2 TRBV6-5 NA TRBD2 TGTGCCAGCAGTCCAGGACTAGCGCGCACCGGGGAGCTGTTTTTT CASSPGLARTGELFF
TRBJ2-7 TRBV6-1 once NA TGTGCCAGCAGTGATAGCACTTACTACGAGCAGTACTTC CASSDSTYYEQYF
TRBJ2-7 TRBV4-3 NA NA TGCGCCAGCAGCCAAGCGCTGGGCCCGAGCTCCTACGAGCAGTACTTC CASSQALGPSSYEQYF
TRBJ1-3 TRBV12-3/TRBV12-4 NA NA TGTGCCAGCAGATTTAGCTCTGGAAACACCATATATTTT CASRFSSGNTIYF
TRBJ1-5 TRBV10-2 NA NA TGCGCCAGCAGCCAAGACGGAGCGGTCAATCAGCCCCAGCATTTT CASSQDGAVNQPQHF
TRBJ1-1 TRBV20-1 NA NA TGCAGTGCTAGTCAGGGTTCGAACACTGAAGCTTTCTTT CSASQGSNTEAFF
TRBJ1-4 TRBV4-1 NA NA TGCGCCAGCAGCCCGGAACCAGACGGCGCAACTAATGAAAAACTGTTTTTT CASSPEPDGATNEKLFF
TRBJ2-7 TRBV28 NA NA TGTGCCAGCAGGGACAGTACCTACGAGCAGTACTTC CASRDSTYEQYF
TRBJ1-1 TRBV5-1 NA NA TGCGCCAGCAGCTTGGACGGACCCAACACTGAAGCTTTCTTT CASSLDGPNTEAFF
TRBJ1-6 TRBV21-1 NA NA TGTGCCAGCAGCAAAGTTAGTTCAAATTCACCCCTCCACTTT CASSKVSSNSPLHF
TRBJ1-5 TRBV12-5 NA NA TGTGCTAGTGGTTTGGGAAAGTATAGCAATCAGCCCCAGCATTTT CASGLGKYSNQPQHF
TRBJ1-2 TRBV11-2 NA TRBD1 TGTGCCAGCAGCCCCTCAGCCCCACAGGGGTTCGGTGGCTACACCTTC CASSPSAPQGFGGYTF
TRBJ1-6 TRBV7-2 NA TRBD1 TGTGCCAGCAGCTTCGGTACAGGGGGCCGGTCACCCCTCCACTTT CASSFGTGGRSPLHF
TRBJ2-7 TRBV6-6 NA NA TGTGCCAGCAGTTTCCGGAAGGGAACCTACGAGCAGTACTTC CASSFRKGTYEQYF
TRBJ1-2 TRBV2 once NA TGTGCCAGCAGTGAGGACGGGAGCTATGGCTACACCTTC CASSEDGSYGYTF
TRBJ2-3 TRBV3-1/TRBV3-2 NA TRBD2 TGTGCCAGCAGCCAAAAGGGACTAGCGACAGATACGCAGTATTTT CASSQKGLATDTQYF
TRBJ2-7 TRBV7-2 NA NA TGTGCCAGCAGCTTAGCCGGGACCCACGAGCAGTACTTC CASSLAGTHEQYF
TRBJ1-6 TRBV6-5 NA NA TGTGCCAGCAGTAAGCCGGGACATCGCGGTTCACCCCTCCACTTT CASSKPGHRGSPLHF
TRBJ1-2 TRBV6-2/TRBV6-3 NA TRBD1 TGTGCCAGCAGCTCGCTCGACAGGGGGCGAGTGGATGGCTACACCTTC CASSSLDRGRVDGYTF
TRBJ2-4 TRBV7-2 once NA TGTGCCAGCAGCGCGGATCTAGCCAAAAACATTCAGTACTTC CASSADLAKNIQYF
TRBJ2-3 TRBV4-1 NA NA TGCGCCAGCAGCCAACCTGTGAGGAGAGATACGCAGTATTTT CASSQPVRRDTQYF
TRBJ1-5 TRBV12-5 NA NA TGTGCTAGTGGACCGACAGGTTATCAGCCCCAGCATTTT CASGPTGYQPQHF
TRBJ2-3 TRBV6-2/TRBV6-3 NA NA TGTGCCAGCAGTTACTCCAGCACAGATACGCAGTATTTT CASSYSSTDTQYF
TRBJ1-2 TRBV6-5 NA NA TGTGCCAGCAGGCCAGGGAACTATGGCTACACCTTC CASRPGNYGYTF
TRBJ2-5 TRBV11-2 NA NA TGTGCCAGCAGCTTAGACAGGGACGTTGAGACCCAGTACTTC CASSLDRDVETQYF
TRBJ2-6 TRBV15 NA NA TGTGCCACCAGCAGAGATCGTAGCAGCTACTCTGGGGCCAACGTCCTGACTTTC CATSRDRSSYSGANVLTF
TRBJ2-3 TRBV7-9 NA NA TGTGCCAGCAGCTTAAGAGGGGACGCAGATACGCAGTATTTT CASSLRGDADTQYF
TRBJ2-3 TRBV3-1/TRBV3-2 NA TRBD1 TGTGCCAGCAGCCAAGGCTGGGACAGGGCAGATACGCAGTATTTT CASSQGWDRADTQYF
TRBJ2-1 TRBV11-3 NA NA TGTGCCAGCAGCTCTCAACTGGGTAAGCAGTTCTTC CASSSQLGKQFF
TRBJ2-6 TRBV9 NA NA TGTGCCAGCAGCGCCTACTCTGGGGCCAACGTCCTGACTTTC CASSAYSGANVLTF
TRBJ1-5 TRBV10-3 NA NA TGTGCCATCAGTGAGGGGCCGGAGGATCAGGCCCAGCATTTT CAISEGPEDQAQHF
TRBJ1-2 TRBV9 NA TRBD1 TGTGCCAGCAGCGTAGGGTCACCGGGACAGAGCTATGGCTACACCTTC CASSVGSPGQSYGYTF
TRBJ2-7 TRBV19 NA NA TGTGCCAGTAGTATCTCCGGGACACAGAACACCTACGAGCAGTACTTC CASSISGTQNTYEQYF
TRBJ1-2 TRBV4-3 NA NA TGCGCCAGCAGCCACAACGGGGGTAACTATGGCTACACCTTC CASSHNGGNYGYTF
TRBJ1-4 TRBV5-1 NA TRBD1 TGCGCCAGCAGCTTCGACAGGGGGCAGGAAAAACTGTTTTTT CASSFDRGQEKLFF